Listed below are T cell receptor beta chains from one sample, sequenced in a study of blood T cells in healthy people across ages. A single record per CDR3 protein comes from TCRdb applying MiXCR to the 5' RACE reads. The data show hundreds of thousands of distinct CDR3 sequences, with approximately 48% seen just once and 15% to 25% held by the top ten. Input material: blood. The receptors come from a man aged 55 to 70 in good health. Each CDR3 is given with its conserved first and last residue. The D gene is left open where the match is weak. Expanded clones get a size class; other rows say once, few or many, or leave the size out.

v_call: TRBV2; clone_size: few; d_call: TRBD1; j_call: TRBJ1-1; cdr3_nt: TGTGCCAGCAGTGAAGGGGGACAGGGGTGGTACACTGAAGCTTTCTTT; cdr3_aa: CASSEGGQGWYTEAFF
v_call: TRBV4-2; clone_size: -; d_call: TRBD1; j_call: TRBJ1-2; cdr3_nt: TGTGCCAGCAGCCGCAACCGGGACAGGTTCAACTATGGCTACACCTTC; cdr3_aa: CASSRNRDRFNYGYTF
v_call: TRBV7-2; clone_size: -; d_call: -; j_call: TRBJ2-5; cdr3_nt: TGTGCCAGCAGCTTAAGATCGAGGGTGGCTCAAGAGACCCAGTACTTC; cdr3_aa: CASSLRSRVAQETQYF
v_call: TRBV18; clone_size: -; d_call: -; j_call: TRBJ1-1; cdr3_nt: TGTGCCAGCTCACCACAGGGTACGGACACTGAAGCTTTCTTT; cdr3_aa: CASSPQGTDTEAFF
v_call: TRBV20-1; clone_size: -; d_call: -; j_call: TRBJ2-3; cdr3_nt: TGCAGTGCTAGTGGCGGGGCCAACACAGATACGCAGTATTTT; cdr3_aa: CSASGGANTDTQYF
v_call: TRBV6-2/TRBV6-3; clone_size: -; d_call: -; j_call: TRBJ1-2; cdr3_nt: TGTACCAGCCGGGCGGGGATCAACTATGGCTACACCTTC; cdr3_aa: CTSRAGINYGYTF
v_call: TRBV5-5; clone_size: once; d_call: -; j_call: TRBJ1-5; cdr3_nt: TGTGCCAGCAGTTATTACGGGGGCTATCAGCCCCAGCATTTT; cdr3_aa: CASSYYGGYQPQHF
v_call: TRBV6-5; clone_size: few; d_call: TRBD1; j_call: TRBJ1-1; cdr3_nt: TGTGCCAGCAGTCCGGGACAGGAGAACACTGAAGCTTTCTTT; cdr3_aa: CASSPGQENTEAFF
v_call: TRBV20-1; clone_size: few; d_call: TRBD2; j_call: TRBJ2-7; cdr3_nt: TGCAGTGCTAGAGAAAGCGGGGACTACGAGCAGTACTTC; cdr3_aa: CSARESGDYEQYF
v_call: TRBV7-2; clone_size: -; d_call: TRBD2; j_call: TRBJ2-1; cdr3_nt: TGTGCCAGCAGCGTAGCGGGCCCGGGTTTTGAGCAGTTCTTC; cdr3_aa: CASSVAGPGFEQFF
v_call: TRBV3-1; clone_size: -; d_call: TRBD1; j_call: TRBJ1-3; cdr3_nt: TGTGCCAGCAGCCCGACAGGGGGAAACACCATATATTTT; cdr3_aa: CASSPTGGNTIYF
v_call: TRBV7-2; clone_size: few; d_call: -; j_call: TRBJ1-1; cdr3_nt: TGTGCCAGCAGCACCAACACCGACACTGAAGCTTTCTTT; cdr3_aa: CASSTNTDTEAFF
v_call: TRBV18; clone_size: -; d_call: -; j_call: TRBJ2-4; cdr3_nt: TGTGCCAGCTCACGGCGGGGCATAGCCAAAAACATTCAGTACTTC; cdr3_aa: CASSRRGIAKNIQYF
v_call: TRBV28; clone_size: -; d_call: -; j_call: TRBJ1-2; cdr3_nt: TGTGCCAGCAGTTTAACGGGGTCGGGTAACTATGGCTACACCTTC; cdr3_aa: CASSLTGSGNYGYTF
v_call: TRBV24-1; clone_size: -; d_call: TRBD1; j_call: TRBJ2-5; cdr3_nt: TGTGCCACCAGTGATCGCGGGGACAGGGGGTTAGAGACCCAGTACTTC; cdr3_aa: CATSDRGDRGLETQYF
v_call: TRBV7-2; clone_size: few; d_call: TRBD1; j_call: TRBJ2-7; cdr3_nt: TGTGCCAGCAGCTACGGGACAGGATTCTCCTACGAGCAGTACTTC; cdr3_aa: CASSYGTGFSYEQYF
v_call: TRBV7-9; clone_size: -; d_call: -; j_call: TRBJ2-1; cdr3_nt: TGTGCCAGCATCCCCGAGGGGGGGAGCTCCTACAATGAGCAGTTCTTC; cdr3_aa: CASIPEGGSSYNEQFF
v_call: TRBV6-2/TRBV6-3; clone_size: few; d_call: -; j_call: TRBJ2-5; cdr3_nt: TGTGCCACCGCGGGCCGACAAGAGACCCAGTACTTC; cdr3_aa: CATAGRQETQYF
v_call: TRBV10-3; clone_size: -; d_call: TRBD1; j_call: TRBJ1-2; cdr3_nt: TGTGCCATCAGCCCCACCCAGGGGGCGCGGAATGACTATGGCTACACCTTC; cdr3_aa: CAISPTQGARNDYGYTF
v_call: TRBV28; clone_size: -; d_call: TRBD1; j_call: TRBJ1-2; cdr3_nt: TGTGCCAGCAGTTCCCCTCTGGGAGGGACAGGGGGCGCTAATGGCTACACCTTC; cdr3_aa: CASSSPLGGTGGANGYTF
v_call: TRBV5-4; clone_size: few; d_call: -; j_call: TRBJ2-7; cdr3_nt: TGTGCCAGCAGCTTGCGGGGCTCCGGAGAGCAGTACTTC; cdr3_aa: CASSLRGSGEQYF
v_call: TRBV14; clone_size: -; d_call: -; j_call: TRBJ2-1; cdr3_nt: TGTGCCAGCAGCCAAGGGGGACTCCGGTCCTACAATGAGCAGTTCTTC; cdr3_aa: CASSQGGLRSYNEQFF